This is a list of T cell receptor beta chains from one sample in a study of cytomegalovirus exposure and HLA in healthy donors. Some clones are missing from TCRdb's copy, which holds only in-frame ones; the method was immunoSEQ multiplex PCR. The top ten clones hold roughly 16% of a sample with tens of thousands of clones, around 70% of them seen once. Sequencing was carried out using PBMCs. Receptors were obtained from a woman aged 50 to 65 in good health and CMV-seropositive. CDR3s include the opening cysteine and the closing phenylalanine or tryptophan. A D gene is named only where the DNA matches it firmly. Some rows mark clone size as missing; the rest say once, few, many or name a class of expanded clone.

J gene: TRBJ2-1
V gene: TRBV7-3
D gene: .
clone size: .
CDR3 DNA: TGTGCCAGCAGCCCCAGGGACTCCCGCGATGAGCAGTTCTTC
CDR3 protein: CASSPRDSRDEQFF

J gene: TRBJ2-3
V gene: TRBV5-6
D gene: .
clone size: .
CDR3 DNA: TGTGCCAGCAGCTTGGATGGGGGGTGGGACACAGATACGCAGTATTTT
CDR3 protein: CASSLDGGWDTDTQYF

J gene: TRBJ2-7
V gene: TRBV28
D gene: TRBD2
clone size: .
CDR3 DNA: TGTGCCAGCGGCCCGACGGCGGGAGGGTTCATCTCCTACGAGCAGTACTTC
CDR3 protein: CASGPTAGGFISYEQYF

J gene: TRBJ2-1
V gene: TRBV7-9
D gene: TRBD2
clone size: .
CDR3 DNA: TGTGCCAGCAGCGGACGGACTAGCGGGTTAGGTGAGCAGTTCTTC
CDR3 protein: CASSGRTSGLGEQFF

J gene: TRBJ1-1
V gene: TRBV28
D gene: TRBD1
clone size: .
CDR3 DNA: TGTGCCAGCAGTTCCCGGACAGGAAGGGGCACTGAAGCTTTCTTT
CDR3 protein: CASSSRTGRGTEAFF

J gene: TRBJ2-6
V gene: TRBV5-1
D gene: .
clone size: .
CDR3 DNA: TGCGCCAGCAGCTTGGGGGCTTCTGGGGCCAACGTCCTGACTTTC
CDR3 protein: CASSLGASGANVLTF

J gene: TRBJ2-2
V gene: TRBV5-1
D gene: TRBD2
clone size: .
CDR3 DNA: TGCGCCAGCAGCGCCGGACTAGCGGGAGTAGATTTTTCGGGGGAGCTGTTTTTT
CDR3 protein: CASSAGLAGVDFSGELFF

J gene: TRBJ1-6
V gene: TRBV6-5
D gene: TRBD1
clone size: .
CDR3 DNA: TGTGCCAGCAGTAACGGACAGGGGAGTTCACCCCTCCACTTT
CDR3 protein: CASSNGQGSSPLHF

J gene: TRBJ1-2
V gene: TRBV10-2
D gene: .
clone size: .
CDR3 DNA: TGCGCCAGCAGCCATGGTCCTCTATATGGCTACACCTTC
CDR3 protein: CASSHGPLYGYTF

J gene: TRBJ1-5
V gene: TRBV2
D gene: TRBD1
clone size: .
CDR3 DNA: TGTGCCAGCAGCGTCGGGACAGGGAGGCCCCAGCATTTT
CDR3 protein: CASSVGTGRPQHF

J gene: TRBJ1-1
V gene: TRBV21-1
D gene: .
clone size: .
CDR3 DNA: TGTGCCAGCAGCAAAGGGGGACATGAGAACACTGAAGCTTTCTTT
CDR3 protein: CASSKGGHENTEAFF

J gene: TRBJ1-2
V gene: TRBV25-1
D gene: .
clone size: once
CDR3 DNA: TGTGCCAGCAGTGAAGCTTACAAAGATTATGGCTACACCTTC
CDR3 protein: CASSEAYKDYGYTF

J gene: TRBJ1-2
V gene: TRBV29-1
D gene: .
clone size: .
CDR3 DNA: TGCAGTTCGGTAGGGGGTGACTATGGCTACACCTTC
CDR3 protein: CSSVGGDYGYTF

J gene: TRBJ1-1
V gene: TRBV11-2
D gene: .
clone size: few
CDR3 DNA: TGTGCCAGCAGCTTAGACCCCATGAACACTGAAGCTTTCTTT
CDR3 protein: CASSLDPMNTEAFF

J gene: TRBJ2-1
V gene: TRBV4-2
D gene: TRBD2
clone size: .
CDR3 DNA: TGTGCCAGCAGCCAATCCCCTAGCGGGATAAATTATGAGCAGTTCTTC
CDR3 protein: CASSQSPSGINYEQFF

J gene: TRBJ2-5
V gene: TRBV28
D gene: .
clone size: .
CDR3 DNA: TGTGCCAGCAGTCCTAAAGAGACCCAGTACTTC
CDR3 protein: CASSPKETQYF

J gene: TRBJ2-7
V gene: TRBV15
D gene: TRBD1
clone size: .
CDR3 DNA: TGTGCCACCAGGGGACAGGGGCGAGAGCAGTACTTC
CDR3 protein: CATRGQGREQYF

J gene: TRBJ1-6
V gene: TRBV6-5
D gene: .
clone size: .
CDR3 DNA: TGTGCCAGCAGTCCACGCGGGGGGCATTCACCCCTCCACTTT
CDR3 protein: CASSPRGGHSPLHF

J gene: TRBJ2-7
V gene: TRBV27
D gene: .
clone size: .
CDR3 DNA: TGTGCCAGCAGTTTAACAGGAGCCTACGAGCAGTACTTC
CDR3 protein: CASSLTGAYEQYF

J gene: TRBJ2-3
V gene: TRBV5-8
D gene: TRBD2
clone size: .
CDR3 DNA: TGTGCCAGCAGCTTAGGACTAGCGGCAGATACGCAGTATTTT
CDR3 protein: CASSLGLAADTQYF

J gene: TRBJ2-5
V gene: TRBV7-3
D gene: .
clone size: few
CDR3 DNA: TGTGCCAGCAGCCAACAGGGTAGGGAGACCCAGTACTTC
CDR3 protein: CASSQQGRETQYF

J gene: TRBJ2-7
V gene: TRBV28
D gene: .
clone size: .
CDR3 DNA: TGTGCCAGCAGTTACCTGACTCAGGGGCAGTACTACGAGCAGTACTTC
CDR3 protein: CASSYLTQGQYYEQYF

J gene: TRBJ2-7
V gene: TRBV7-9
D gene: .
clone size: .
CDR3 DNA: TGTTCCAGCAGCGAGCCGGGTCCTAGGGGCGAGCAGTACTTC
CDR3 protein: CSSSEPGPRGEQYF

J gene: TRBJ2-7
V gene: TRBV29-1
D gene: .
clone size: few
CDR3 DNA: TGCAGCGTTGATCAGTCAGGTGGTGTGTACGAGCAGTACTTC
CDR3 protein: CSVDQSGGVYEQYF

J gene: TRBJ1-5
V gene: TRBV2
D gene: TRBD1
clone size: .
CDR3 DNA: TGTGCCAGCAGTGGGCAGGGGGTTCAGCCCCAGCATTTT
CDR3 protein: CASSGQGVQPQHF

J gene: TRBJ2-7
V gene: TRBV7-9
D gene: .
clone size: few
CDR3 DNA: TGTGCCAGCAGCTTAGAGAGGGCTGGTCCCTACGAGCAGTACTTC
CDR3 protein: CASSLERAGPYEQYF

J gene: TRBJ2-3
V gene: TRBV7-8
D gene: .
clone size: .
CDR3 DNA: TGTGCCAGCAGCACCGGGACACCAGATACGCAGTATTTT
CDR3 protein: CASSTGTPDTQYF

J gene: TRBJ2-7
V gene: TRBV6-6
D gene: .
clone size: few
CDR3 DNA: TGTGCCAGCAGGCCTGATGTTTCGGGTTTGTACTTC
CDR3 protein: CASRPDVSGLYF

J gene: TRBJ2-1
V gene: TRBV27
D gene: .
clone size: .
CDR3 DNA: TGTGCCAGCAGTGAGTTGAAGGCGGGGTTCGTTGGTAATGAGCAGTTCTTC
CDR3 protein: CASSELKAGFVGNEQFF